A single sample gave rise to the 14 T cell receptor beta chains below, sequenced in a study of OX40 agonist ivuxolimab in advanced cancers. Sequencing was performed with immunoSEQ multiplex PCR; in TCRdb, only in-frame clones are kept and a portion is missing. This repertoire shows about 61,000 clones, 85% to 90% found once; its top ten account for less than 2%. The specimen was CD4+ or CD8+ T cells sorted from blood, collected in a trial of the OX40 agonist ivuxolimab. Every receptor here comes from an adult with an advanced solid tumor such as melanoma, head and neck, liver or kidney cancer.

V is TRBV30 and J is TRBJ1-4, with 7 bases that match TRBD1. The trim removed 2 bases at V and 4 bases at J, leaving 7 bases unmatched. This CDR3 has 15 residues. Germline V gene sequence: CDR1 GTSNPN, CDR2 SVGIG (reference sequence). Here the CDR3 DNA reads TGTGCCTGGAGTCCCGGGGACAGCTTTAATGAAAAACTGTTTTTT. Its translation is CAWSPGDSFNEKLFF.

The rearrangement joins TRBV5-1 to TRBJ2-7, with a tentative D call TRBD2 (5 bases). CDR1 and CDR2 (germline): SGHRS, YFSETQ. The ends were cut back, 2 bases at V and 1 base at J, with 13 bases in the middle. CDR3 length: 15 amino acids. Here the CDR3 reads CASSFPGRESYEQYF. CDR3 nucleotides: TGCGCCAGCAGCTTCCCTGGAAGGGAGTCCTACGAGCAGTACTTC.

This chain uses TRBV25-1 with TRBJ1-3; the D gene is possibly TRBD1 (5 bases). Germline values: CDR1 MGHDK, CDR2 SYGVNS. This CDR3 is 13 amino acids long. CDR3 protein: CALGGSSGNTIYF. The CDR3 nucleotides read TGTGCACTGGGGGGGTCCTCTGGAAACACCATATATTTT.

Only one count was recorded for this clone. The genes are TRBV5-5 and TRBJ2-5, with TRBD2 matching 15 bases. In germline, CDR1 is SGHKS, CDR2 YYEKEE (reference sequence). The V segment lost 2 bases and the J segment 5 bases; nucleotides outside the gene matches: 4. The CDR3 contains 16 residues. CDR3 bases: TGTGCCAGCAGCTTCGGACTAGCGGGAGGGTTGGAGACCCAGTACTTC. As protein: CASSFGLAGGLETQYF.

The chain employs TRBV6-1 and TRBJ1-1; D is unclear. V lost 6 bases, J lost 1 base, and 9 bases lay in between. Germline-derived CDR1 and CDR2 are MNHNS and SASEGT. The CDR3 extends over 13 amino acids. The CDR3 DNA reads TGTGCCAGCAGGCCCGGGGAGAACACTGAAGCTTTCTTT. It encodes CASRPGENTEAFF.

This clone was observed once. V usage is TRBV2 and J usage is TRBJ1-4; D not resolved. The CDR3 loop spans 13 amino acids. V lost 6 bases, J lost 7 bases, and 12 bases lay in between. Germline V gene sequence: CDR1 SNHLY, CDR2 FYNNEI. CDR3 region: CASRTSTGEKLFF. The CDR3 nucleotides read TGTGCCAGCAGAACCTCAACTGGTGAAAAACTGTTTTTT.

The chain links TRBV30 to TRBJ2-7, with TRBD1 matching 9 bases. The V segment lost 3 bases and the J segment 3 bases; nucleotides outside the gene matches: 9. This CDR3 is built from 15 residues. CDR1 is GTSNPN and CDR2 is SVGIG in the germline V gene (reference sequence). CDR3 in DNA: TGTGCCTGGAGCCCGGGACAGGGCATAATCTACGAGCAGTACTTC. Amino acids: CAWSPGQGIIYEQYF. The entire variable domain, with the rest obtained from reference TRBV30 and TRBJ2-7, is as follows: SQTIHQWPATLVQPVGSPLSLECTVEGTSNPNLYWYRQAAGRGLQLLFYSVGIGQISSEVPQNLSASRPQDRQFILSSKKLLLSDSGFYLCAWSPGQGIIYEQYFGPGTRLTVT.

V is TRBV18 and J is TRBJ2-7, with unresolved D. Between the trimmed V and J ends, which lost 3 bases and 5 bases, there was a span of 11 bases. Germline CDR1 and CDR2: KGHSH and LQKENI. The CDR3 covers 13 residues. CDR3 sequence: CASSPGLENEQYF. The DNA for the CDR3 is TGTGCCAGCTCACCTGGGCTTGAGAACGAGCAGTACTTC.

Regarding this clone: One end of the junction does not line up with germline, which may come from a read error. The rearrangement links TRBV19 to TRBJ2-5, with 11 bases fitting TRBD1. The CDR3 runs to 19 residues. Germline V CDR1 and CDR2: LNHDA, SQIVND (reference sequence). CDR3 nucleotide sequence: TGTGCGAGTAGTATAGTGGTTCAGGACAGGGGGCGGCCTTTTGGGACCCAGTACTTC. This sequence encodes CASSIVVQDRGRPFGTQYF.

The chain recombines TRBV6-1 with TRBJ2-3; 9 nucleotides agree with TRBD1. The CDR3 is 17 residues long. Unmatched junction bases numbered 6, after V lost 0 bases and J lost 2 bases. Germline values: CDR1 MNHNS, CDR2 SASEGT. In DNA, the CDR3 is TGTGCCAGCAGTGAAGCGTTAGGGGACAGGGTCACAGATACGCAGTATTTT. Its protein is CASSEALGDRVTDTQYF.

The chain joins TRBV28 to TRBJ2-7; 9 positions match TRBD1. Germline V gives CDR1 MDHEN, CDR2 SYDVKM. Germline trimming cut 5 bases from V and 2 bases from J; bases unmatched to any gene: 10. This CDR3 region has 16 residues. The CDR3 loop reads CASSGPGQGIPYEQYF. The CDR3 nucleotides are TGTGCCAGCAGTGGTCCTGGACAGGGGATTCCCTACGAGCAGTACTTC.

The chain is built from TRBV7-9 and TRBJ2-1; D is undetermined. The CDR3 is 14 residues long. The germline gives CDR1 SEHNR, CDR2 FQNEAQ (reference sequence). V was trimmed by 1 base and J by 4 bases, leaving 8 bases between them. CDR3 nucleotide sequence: TGTGCCAGCAGCTTAGGAACCGGATACAATGAGCAGTTCTTC. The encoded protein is CASSLGTGYNEQFF.

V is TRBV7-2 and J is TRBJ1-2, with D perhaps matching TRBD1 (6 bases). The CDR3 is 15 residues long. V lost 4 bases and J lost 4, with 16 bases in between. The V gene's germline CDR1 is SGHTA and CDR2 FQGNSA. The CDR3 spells CASSSSLGGIYGYTF. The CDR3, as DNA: TGTGCCAGCAGCTCAAGTCTAGGGGGGATCTATGGCTACACCTTC. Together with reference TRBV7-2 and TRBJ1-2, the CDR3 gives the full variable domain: GAGVSQSPSNKVTEKGKDVELRCDPISGHTALYWYRQSLGQGLEFLIYFQGNSAPDKSGLPSDRFSAERTGGSVSTLTIQRTQQEDSAVYLCASSSSLGGIYGYTFGSGTRLTVV.

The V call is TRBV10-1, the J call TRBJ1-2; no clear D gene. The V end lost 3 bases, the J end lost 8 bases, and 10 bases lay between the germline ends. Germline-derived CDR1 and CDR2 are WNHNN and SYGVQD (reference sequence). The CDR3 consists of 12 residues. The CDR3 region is CASSDSNRGYTF. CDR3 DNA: TGCGCCAGCAGTGACTCAAACAGAGGCTACACCTTC.